This T cell receptor (beta chain) was retrieved from a study of response to subunit inactivated influenza vaccine. Concerning this clonotype itself: Its antigen is not known.

TCRdb ran MiXCR on the RT-PCR reads and lists one entry per CDR3 protein. Here the sample spans hundreds of thousands of distinct CDR3 sequences, approximately 11% being singletons. Whole-study results and caveats: New T cells are recruited in small numbers by each seasonal influenza vaccination, according to the authors' suggestion.

The sample in question was PBMCs from blood, obtained 45 days after vaccination. The sequence derives from a man aged 50-59 years who received an inactivated influenza vaccine.

The CDR3 sequence is CASSKVSTRNTIYF. CDR3 nucleotides: TGTGCCAGCAGTAAGGTTTCAACCCGAAACACCATATATTTT. The chain carries TRBV12-3 or TRBV12-4 and TRBJ1-3; unclear D gene. The CDR3 is 14 residues long. V lost 5 bases and J 5 bases, leaving 13 bases between the germline ends.